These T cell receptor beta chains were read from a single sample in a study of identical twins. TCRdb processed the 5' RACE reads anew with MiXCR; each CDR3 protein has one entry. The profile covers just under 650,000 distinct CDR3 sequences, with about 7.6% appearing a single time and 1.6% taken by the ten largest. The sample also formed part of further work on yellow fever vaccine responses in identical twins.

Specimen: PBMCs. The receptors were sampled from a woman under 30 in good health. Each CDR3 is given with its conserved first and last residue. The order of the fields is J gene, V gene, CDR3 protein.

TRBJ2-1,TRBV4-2,CASSQLGLAYEQFF
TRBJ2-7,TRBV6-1,CASRISQGISYEQYF
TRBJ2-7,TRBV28,CASSPPLGQGAREQYF
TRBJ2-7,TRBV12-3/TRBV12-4,CASSSGPTSNYEQYF
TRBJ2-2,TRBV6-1,CASKLGRNGELFF
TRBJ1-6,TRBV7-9,CASSPRGTGWGSPLHF
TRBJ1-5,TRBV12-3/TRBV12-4,CASSPGPWDRPQHF
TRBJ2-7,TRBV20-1,CSASGLAEPCLYEQCF
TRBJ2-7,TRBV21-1,CASILQGQPGLAGGPEQYF
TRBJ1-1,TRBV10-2,CASSDFRTGNTEAFF
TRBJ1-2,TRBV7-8,CASSPTGKRGYTF
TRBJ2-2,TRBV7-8,CASRNTGLANTGELFF
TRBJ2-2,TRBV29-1,CSVGRGVNSNTGELFF
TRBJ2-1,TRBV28,CASSTWTGGFEQFF
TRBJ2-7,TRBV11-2,CASSLGVGLVEYF
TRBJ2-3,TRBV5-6,CASSMVGQGYADTQYF
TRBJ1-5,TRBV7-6,CASSLYKGPRQPQHF
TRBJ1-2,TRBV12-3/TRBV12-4,CASSSTLGLDYGYTF
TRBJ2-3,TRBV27,CASIGGRLTDTQYF
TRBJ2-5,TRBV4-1,CASSQPGLAPPQETQYF
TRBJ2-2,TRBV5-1,CATTRGSNTGELFF
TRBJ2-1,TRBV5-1,CASSRAIDRGQLGREQFF
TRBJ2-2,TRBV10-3,CAINEGRAGELFF
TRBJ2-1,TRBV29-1,CSVEERPAGYSYNEQFF
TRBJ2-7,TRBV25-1,CASSGLAGSRQYF
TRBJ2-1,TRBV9,CASSAQGIEQFF
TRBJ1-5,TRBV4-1,CASSQGPGQLNQPQHF
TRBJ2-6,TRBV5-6,CASSLVRGANVLTF
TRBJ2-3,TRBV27,CASGPLLPRTDTQYF
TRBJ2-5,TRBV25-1,CASSERTGGGVETQYF
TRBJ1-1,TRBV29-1,CSATGMNTEAFF
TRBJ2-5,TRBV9,CASSETSGENETQYF
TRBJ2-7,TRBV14,CASSQFGQGSSEQYF
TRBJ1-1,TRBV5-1,CASSALDPRDTEAFF
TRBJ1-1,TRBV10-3,CAISESIFGREAFF
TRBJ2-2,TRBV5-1,CASSLEGTGELFF
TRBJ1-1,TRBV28,CASSSGGADTEAFF
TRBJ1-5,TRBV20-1,CSANGQGISNQPQHF
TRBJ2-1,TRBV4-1,CASSQLGLRRNEQFF
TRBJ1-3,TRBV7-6,CASSPGPGSGNTIYF
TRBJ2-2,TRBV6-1,CASKQGTGDTGELFF
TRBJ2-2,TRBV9,CASSGEGSGELFF
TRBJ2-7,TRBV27,CASSLLAGAVEQYF
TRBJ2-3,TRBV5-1,CASSALTSGGVYSTDTQYF
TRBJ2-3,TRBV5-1,CASSFVRQASTDTQYF
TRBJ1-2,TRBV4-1,CASSPFAGYGYTF
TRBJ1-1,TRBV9,CASSVGEWNTEAFF
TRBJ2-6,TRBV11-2,CASSFLGHSGANVLTF
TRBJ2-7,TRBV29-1,CSVGRDPWGSSYEQYF
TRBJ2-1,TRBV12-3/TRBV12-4,CASRKGQGYEQFF
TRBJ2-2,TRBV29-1,CSVEDPNSGRPGELFF